The clone carrying this T cell receptor (beta chain) appeared many times. Preparation of the TCRbeta library was carried out with unique molecular identifiers. TCRdb fed the PCR reads into MiXCR, producing one record per CDR3 protein. The sample contains some 590,000 distinct CDR3 sequences, about 10% of which appear only once. This sample was included in a study of T-cell reconstitution after alpha-beta-depleted transplantation in children. The germline V gene encodes CDR1 LGHNA and CDR2 YSLEER. The junction had 10 bases not matched to a gene; V was cut back by 4 bases and J by 3 bases. The CDR3 sequence is 16 residues long.

The source is a human donor who donated a stem cell graft to a child with acute myeloid leukemia. The J gene is TRBJ2-3, the V gene TRBV4-3; 7 nucleotides match TRBD2. Material: PBMCs from the stem cell graft donor, obtained from the stem cell graft. The CDR3 loop reads CASSLGPSSGTDTQYF. CDR3 coding DNA: TGCGCCAGCAGCCTCGGGCCGTCTAGCGGTACAGATACGCAGTATTTT.